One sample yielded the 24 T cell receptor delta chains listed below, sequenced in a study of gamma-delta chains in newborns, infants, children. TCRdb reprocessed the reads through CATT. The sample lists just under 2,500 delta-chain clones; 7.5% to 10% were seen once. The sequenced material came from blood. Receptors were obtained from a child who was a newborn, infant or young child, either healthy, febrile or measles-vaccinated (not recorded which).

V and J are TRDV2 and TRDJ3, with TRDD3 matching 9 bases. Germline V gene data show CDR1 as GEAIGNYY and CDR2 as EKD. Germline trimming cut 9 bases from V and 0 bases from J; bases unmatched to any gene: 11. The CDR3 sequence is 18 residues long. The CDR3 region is CATVLGIRSSWDTRQMFF. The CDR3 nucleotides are TGTGCCACCGTACTGGGGATACGCAGCTCCTGGGACACCCGACAGATGTTTTTC.

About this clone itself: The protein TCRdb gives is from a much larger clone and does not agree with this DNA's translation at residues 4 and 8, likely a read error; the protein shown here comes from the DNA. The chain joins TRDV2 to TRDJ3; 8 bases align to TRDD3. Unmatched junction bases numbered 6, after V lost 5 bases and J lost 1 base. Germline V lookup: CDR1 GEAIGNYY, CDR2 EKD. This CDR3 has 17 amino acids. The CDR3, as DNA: TGTGCCTGTGCCATACTGGGGGCTTCCTGGGACACCCGACAGATGTTTTTC. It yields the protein CACAILGASWDTRQMFF.

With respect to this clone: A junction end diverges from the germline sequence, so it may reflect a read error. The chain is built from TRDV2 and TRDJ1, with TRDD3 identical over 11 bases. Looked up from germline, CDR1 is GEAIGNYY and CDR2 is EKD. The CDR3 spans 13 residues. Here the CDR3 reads CARNWGITDNLIF. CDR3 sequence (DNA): TGTGCCAGGAACTGGGGGATAACCGATAACCTCATCTTT.

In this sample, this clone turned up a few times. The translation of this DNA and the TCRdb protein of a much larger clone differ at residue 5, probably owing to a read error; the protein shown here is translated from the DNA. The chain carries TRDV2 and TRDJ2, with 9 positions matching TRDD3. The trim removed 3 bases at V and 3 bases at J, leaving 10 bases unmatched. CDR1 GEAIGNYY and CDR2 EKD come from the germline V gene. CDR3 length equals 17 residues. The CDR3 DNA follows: TGTGCCTGTGACGCACTGGGGGACCAGGGGGTGACAGCACAACTCTTCTTT. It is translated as CACDALGDQGVTAQLFF.

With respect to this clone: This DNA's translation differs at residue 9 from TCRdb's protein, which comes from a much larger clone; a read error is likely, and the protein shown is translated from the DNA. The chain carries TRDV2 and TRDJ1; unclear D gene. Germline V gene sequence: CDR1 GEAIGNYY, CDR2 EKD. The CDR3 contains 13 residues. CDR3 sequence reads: CACDVLNTNKLIF. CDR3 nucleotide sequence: TGTGCCTGTGACGTCCTTAACACCAATAAACTCATCTTT.

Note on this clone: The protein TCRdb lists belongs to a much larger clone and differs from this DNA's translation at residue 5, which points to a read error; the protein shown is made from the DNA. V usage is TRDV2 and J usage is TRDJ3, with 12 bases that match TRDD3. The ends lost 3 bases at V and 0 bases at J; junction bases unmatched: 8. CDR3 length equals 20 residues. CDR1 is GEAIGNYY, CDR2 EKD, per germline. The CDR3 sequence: CACDLVLGDTRSWDTRQMFF. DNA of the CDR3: TGTGCCTGTGACCTTGTACTGGGGGATACCCGCTCCTGGGACACCCGACAGATGTTTTTC.

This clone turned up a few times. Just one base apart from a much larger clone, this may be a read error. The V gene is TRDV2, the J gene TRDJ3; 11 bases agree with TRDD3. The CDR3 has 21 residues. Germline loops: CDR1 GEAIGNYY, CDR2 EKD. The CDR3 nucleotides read TGTGCCTGTGCCACCGTGAGTGGGGGATACGGAAGCTCCTGGGACACCCGACAGATGTTTTTC. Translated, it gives CACATVSGGYGSSWDTRQMFF.

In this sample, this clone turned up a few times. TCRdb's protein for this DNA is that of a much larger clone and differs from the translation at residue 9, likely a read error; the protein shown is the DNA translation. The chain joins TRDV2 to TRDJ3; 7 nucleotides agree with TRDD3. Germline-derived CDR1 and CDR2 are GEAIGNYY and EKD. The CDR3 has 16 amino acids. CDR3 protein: CACDWGSSGDTRQMFF. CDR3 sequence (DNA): TGTGCCTGTGACTGGGGGAGCTCCGGGGACACCCGACAGATGTTTTTC.

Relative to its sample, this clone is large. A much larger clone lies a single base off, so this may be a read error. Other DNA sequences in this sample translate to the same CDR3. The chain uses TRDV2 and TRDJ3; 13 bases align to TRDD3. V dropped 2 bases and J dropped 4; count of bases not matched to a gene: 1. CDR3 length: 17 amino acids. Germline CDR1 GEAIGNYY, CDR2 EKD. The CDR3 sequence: CACDILGDTWDTRQMFF. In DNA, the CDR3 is TGTGCCTGTGACATACTGGGGGATACGTGGGACACCCGACAGATGTTTTTC.

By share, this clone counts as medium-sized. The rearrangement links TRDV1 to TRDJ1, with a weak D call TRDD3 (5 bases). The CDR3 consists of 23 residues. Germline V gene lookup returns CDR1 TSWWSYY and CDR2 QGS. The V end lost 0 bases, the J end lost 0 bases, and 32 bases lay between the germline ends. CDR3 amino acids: CALGELVPSRPTTWLGHTDKLIF. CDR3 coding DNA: TGTGCTCTTGGGGAACTAGTACCGTCGAGGCCCACTACGTGGCTGGGACACACCGATAAACTCATCTTT.

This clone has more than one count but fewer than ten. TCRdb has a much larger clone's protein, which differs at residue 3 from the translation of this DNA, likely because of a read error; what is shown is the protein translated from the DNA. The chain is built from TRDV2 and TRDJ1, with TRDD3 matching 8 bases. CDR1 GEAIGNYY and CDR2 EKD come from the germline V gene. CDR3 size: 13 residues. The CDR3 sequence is CASEYWGTDKLIF. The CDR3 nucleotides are TGTGCCAGTGAGTACTGGGGGACCGATAAACTCATCTTT.

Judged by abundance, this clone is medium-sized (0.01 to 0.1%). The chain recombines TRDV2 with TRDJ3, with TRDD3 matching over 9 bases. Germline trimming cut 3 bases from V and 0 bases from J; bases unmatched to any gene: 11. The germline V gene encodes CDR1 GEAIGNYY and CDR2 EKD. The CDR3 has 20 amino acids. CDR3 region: CACDVLSGGSSSWDTRQMFF. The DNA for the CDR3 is TGTGCCTGTGACGTCCTCTCTGGGGGATCCAGCTCCTGGGACACCCGACAGATGTTTTTC.

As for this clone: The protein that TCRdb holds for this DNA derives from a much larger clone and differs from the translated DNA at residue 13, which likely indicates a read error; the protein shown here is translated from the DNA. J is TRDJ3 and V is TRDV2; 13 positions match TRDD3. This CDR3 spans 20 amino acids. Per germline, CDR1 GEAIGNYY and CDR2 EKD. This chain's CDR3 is CACDTLLGDTRSRDTRQMFF. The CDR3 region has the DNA TGTGCCTGTGACACCCTACTGGGGGATACGCGCTCCCGGGACACCCGACAGATGTTTTTC.

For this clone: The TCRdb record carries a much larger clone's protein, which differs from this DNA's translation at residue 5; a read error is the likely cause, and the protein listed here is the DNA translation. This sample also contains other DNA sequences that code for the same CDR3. Here the CDR3 reads CACDPVLGDTRSWDTRQMFF. The CDR3 region has the DNA TGTGCCTGTGACCCCGTACTGGGGGATACGAGGTCCTGGGACACCCGACAGATGTTTTTC. The chain links TRDV2 to TRDJ3, with 13 nucleotides matching TRDD3. The CDR3 totals 20 residues. The V segment lost 3 bases and the J segment 1 base; nucleotides outside the gene matches: 8. Germline assignment: CDR1 GEAIGNYY and CDR2 EKD.

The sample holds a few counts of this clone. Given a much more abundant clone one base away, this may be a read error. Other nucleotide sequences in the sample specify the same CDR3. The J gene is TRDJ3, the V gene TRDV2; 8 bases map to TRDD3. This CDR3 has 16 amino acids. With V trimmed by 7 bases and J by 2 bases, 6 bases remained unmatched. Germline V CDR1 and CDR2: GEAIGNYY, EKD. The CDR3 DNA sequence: TGTGCCTGCGACGGGATACGCGCCTGGGACACCCGACAGATGTTTTTC. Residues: CACDGIRAWDTRQMFF.

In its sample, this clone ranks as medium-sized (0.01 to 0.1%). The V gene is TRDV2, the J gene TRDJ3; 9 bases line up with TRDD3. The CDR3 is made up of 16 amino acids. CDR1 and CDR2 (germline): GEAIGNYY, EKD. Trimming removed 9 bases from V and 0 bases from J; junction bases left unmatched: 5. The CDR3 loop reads CATVGGYSWDTRQMFF. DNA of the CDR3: TGTGCCACCGTTGGGGGATACTCCTGGGACACCCGACAGATGTTTTTC.

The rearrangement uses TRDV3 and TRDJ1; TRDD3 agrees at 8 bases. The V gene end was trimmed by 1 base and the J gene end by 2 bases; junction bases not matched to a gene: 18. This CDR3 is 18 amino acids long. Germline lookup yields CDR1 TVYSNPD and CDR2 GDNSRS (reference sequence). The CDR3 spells CAFTSPHSSGGTTDKLIF. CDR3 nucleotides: TGTGCCTTTACCTCGCCCCATTCTTCTGGGGGAACAACCGATAAACTCATCTTT.

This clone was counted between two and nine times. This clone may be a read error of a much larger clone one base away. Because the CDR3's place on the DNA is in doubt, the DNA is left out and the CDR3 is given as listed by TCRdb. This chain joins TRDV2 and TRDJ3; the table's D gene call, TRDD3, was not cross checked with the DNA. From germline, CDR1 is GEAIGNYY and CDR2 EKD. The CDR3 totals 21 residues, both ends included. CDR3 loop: CACDTVGFGGGSSWDARQMFF.

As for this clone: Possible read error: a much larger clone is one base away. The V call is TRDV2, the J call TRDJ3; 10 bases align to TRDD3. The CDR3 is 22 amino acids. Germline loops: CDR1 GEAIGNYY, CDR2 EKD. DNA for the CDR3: TGTGCCTGTGCCACCGTCTTACTGGGGGATCTGAATAGCTCCTGGGACACCCGACAGATGTTTTTC. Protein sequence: CACATVLLGDLNSSWDTRQMFF.

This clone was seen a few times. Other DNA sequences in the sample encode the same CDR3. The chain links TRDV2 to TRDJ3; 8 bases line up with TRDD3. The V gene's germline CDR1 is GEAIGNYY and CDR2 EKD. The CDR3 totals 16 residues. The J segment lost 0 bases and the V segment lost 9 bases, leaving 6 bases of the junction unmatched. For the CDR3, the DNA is TGTGCCACAGTCCTGGGGGACTCCTGGGACACCCGACAGATGTTTTTC. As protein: CATVLGDSWDTRQMFF.

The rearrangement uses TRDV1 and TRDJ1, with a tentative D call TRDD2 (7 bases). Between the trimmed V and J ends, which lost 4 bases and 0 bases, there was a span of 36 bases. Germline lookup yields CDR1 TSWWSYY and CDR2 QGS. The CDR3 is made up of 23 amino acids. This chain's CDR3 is CALGVPTLTSLGVRTTNTDKLIF. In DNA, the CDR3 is TGTGCTCTTGGGGTTCCTACGCTAACTTCCTTGGGGGTGAGGACGACAAACACCGATAAACTCATCTTT.

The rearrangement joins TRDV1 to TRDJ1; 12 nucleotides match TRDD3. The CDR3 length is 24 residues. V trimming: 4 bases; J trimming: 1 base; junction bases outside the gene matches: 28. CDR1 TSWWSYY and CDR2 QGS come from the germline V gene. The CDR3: CALGGRSSYSYWGIPAMCTDKLIF. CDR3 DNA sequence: TGTGCTCTTGGGGGACGAAGTTCCTACTCCTACTGGGGGATACCCGCAATGTGCACCGATAAACTCATCTTT.

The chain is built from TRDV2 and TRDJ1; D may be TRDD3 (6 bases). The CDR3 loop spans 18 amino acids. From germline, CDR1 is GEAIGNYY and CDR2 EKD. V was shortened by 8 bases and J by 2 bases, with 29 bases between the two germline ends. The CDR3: CASILAGVYLLNTDKLIF. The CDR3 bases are TGTGCCTCGATTCTAGCTGGGGTATATCTCTTAAATACCGATAAACTCATCTTT.

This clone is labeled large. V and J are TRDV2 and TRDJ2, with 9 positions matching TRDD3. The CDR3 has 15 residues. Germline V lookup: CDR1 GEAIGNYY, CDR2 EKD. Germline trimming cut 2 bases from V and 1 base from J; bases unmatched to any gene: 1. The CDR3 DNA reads TGTGCCTGTGACATACTGGGGGATTTGACAGCACAACTCTTCTTT. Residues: CACDILGDLTAQLFF.